The 9 T cell receptor beta chains given below trace back to one sample, sequenced in a study of blood T cell repertoires in COVID-19 (dated by TCRdb to the early 2020s). Library method: the immunoSEQ multiplex PCR assay. The source is immuneACCESS, and TCRdb retained only in-frame sequences with V and J called. Part of the clones is not carried over; for the studies checked, unresolved V genes explain less than half of this, and the remainder is unexplained. Within this sample are over 200,000 clones, with about 83% of them counted one time only. Around 6.5% of the sample is taken by the ten largest. Sequenced material: PBMCs or T cells enriched from blood (not recorded which). These receptors came from a woman aged 35 to 49 who had recovered from COVID-19.

The chain has TRBV14 and TRBJ2-7; maybe TRBD1 (5 bases). CDR1 is SGHDN and CDR2 is FVKESK in the germline V gene. V was cut by 4 bases and J by 4 bases, with 20 bases left in between. The CDR3 contains 16 residues. In nucleotides, the CDR3 is TGTGCCAGCAGCCGCACCACATTACCTGGGGCTTACGAGCAGTACTTC. Amino acid sequence: CASSRTTLPGAYEQYF.

The chain uses TRBV13 and TRBJ2-7; 9 nucleotides line up with TRBD1. The germline CDR1 and CDR2 sequences are PRHDT and FYEKMQ (reference sequence). CDR3 length: 15 residues. V lost 0 bases to trimming and J lost 4 bases; unmatched junction nucleotides: 4. CDR3 sequence (DNA): TGTGCCAGCAGCTTAGGCCGTGGACAGGGGTACGAGCAGTACGTC. Translation: CASSLGRGQGYEQYV.

This clone has a single count. The chain employs TRBV5-5 and TRBJ1-5, with no clear D. Germline values: CDR1 SGHKS, CDR2 YYEKEE (reference sequence). This CDR3 comprises 15 residues. V shed 0 bases and J shed 0 bases, with 7 bases lying between them. The DNA for the CDR3 is TGTGCCAGCAGCTTGGTAATCTCTAGCAATCAGCCCCAGCATTTT. Protein sequence: CASSLVISSNQPQHF.

The genes are TRBV9 and TRBJ2-1; a weak D match, TRBD2 (5 bases). The CDR3 sequence is 15 residues long. CDR1 is SGDLS, CDR2 YYNGEE, per germline. The V end lost 3 bases, the J end lost 4 bases, and 14 bases lay between the germline ends. The CDR3 reads CASSALAGSYNEQFF. The CDR3 DNA reads TGTGCCAGCAGCGCCCTAGCCGGAAGTTACAATGAGCAGTTCTTC.

CDR3 in amino acids: CAISAAGAPTDTQYF. In DNA, the CDR3 is TGTGCCATCAGTGCCGCGGGGGCTCCCACAGATACGCAGTATTTT. The V gene is TRBV10-3, the J gene TRBJ2-3; tentatively, D is TRBD2 (7 bases). The CDR3 totals 15 residues. Germline V gene sequence: CDR1 ENHRY, CDR2 SYGVKD. Between the trimmed V and J ends, which lost 4 bases and 2 bases, there was a span of 13 bases.

There are a few counts of this clone. The V and J genes are TRBV7-9 and TRBJ1-1; no firm D call. Germline V gene sequence: CDR1 SEHNR, CDR2 FQNEAQ (reference sequence). The CDR3 sequence is 13 residues long. V was pared by 5 bases and J by 6 bases, with 13 bases between. The CDR3 nucleotides are TGTGCCAGCAGCACGAGTCTCGTCGCTGAAGCTTTCTTT. It encodes CASSTSLVAEAFF.

This clone is a singleton in its sample. The J gene is TRBJ2-7, the V gene TRBV19; 13 nucleotides line up with TRBD2. Trimming took 11 bases from V and 0 from J; bases not matched to a gene: 10. Germline-derived CDR1 and CDR2 are LNHDA and SQIVND (reference sequence). The CDR3 totals 16 residues. CDR3 bases: TGTGCCGGTAAAAATGGACTAGCGGGAGCCTCCTACGAGCAGTACGTC. Its translation: CAGKNGLAGASYEQYV.

This clone was counted once. The gene calls are TRBV27 and TRBJ2-6; D may be TRBD1 (5 bases). CDR3 length equals 17 residues. The germline V and J ends were trimmed by 2 bases and 2 bases, with 13 bases remaining between them. CDR1 and CDR2 from the germline V gene are MNHEY and SMNVEV (reference sequence). For the CDR3, the DNA is TGTGCCAGCAGTTTAGGGCAGGGCGACCCTGGGGCCAACGTCCTGACTTTC. Protein: CASSLGQGDPGANVLTF.

The V call is TRBV10-3, the J call TRBJ1-2; 9 nucleotides align to TRBD1. This CDR3 has 15 residues. J lost 8 bases, V lost 2 bases, and 9 bases had no gene match. The germline CDR1 and CDR2 sequences are ENHRY and SYGVKD. The CDR3 DNA is TGTGCCATCAGTGAGGAGCGGGGACAGGGACAGGGCTACACCTTC. This sequence encodes CAISEERGQGQGYTF.